This T cell receptor beta chain comes out of a study of blood T cell repertoires in COVID-19 (TCRdb year 2020). Regarding the research as a whole: Samples covering the acute and convalescent phases of COVID-19 were provided by collaborators in the United States, Italy and Spain. A de-identified subject ID, COVID-19 status, age in years and sex were almost always included in the sample metadata. Samples were obtained from the ongoing ImmuneRACE study (first 160 participants) and from 1,254 subjects provided by 6 global collaborators. The repertoires were released in a freely available public database intended as a resource for research on the immune response to SARS-CoV-2. The material from the prospective study consisted of cDNA or gDNA derived from T cells, B-cell-depleted T cells, or PBMCs. Subjects who had been exposed to COVID-19, were actively infected with it, or had recovered from it provided the deeply sampled blood TCRbeta repertoires that made up the dataset. Where available, HLA class I and class II types were obtained from metadata supplied by the sample provider rather than from assay-based typing.

On this clone itself: No antigen is known for it. Within one base of it there is no much larger clone, and no base qualities were kept.

TCRbeta CDR3 regions were amplified from genomic DNA using the immunoSEQ Assay, a bias-controlled multiplex PCR. The published analysis was carried out like this. The number of nucleated cells in each sample was estimated from the amplification of reference gene primers within the assay. To quantify the absolute abundance of each unique TCRbeta CDR3 rearrangement, sequence reads were collapsed and filtered. For each sample, productive Simpson clonality was calculated as the square root of Simpson's diversity index over productive rearrangements. TCRdb limited this immuneACCESS table to in-frame rearrangements with V and J called. A share of clones is missing; checked studies link under half to unresolved V genes, and the rest is unexplained. V, J and clone size are taken as reported in that table, and D and trimming were inferred from the DNA itself. The table for this sample lists roughly 250,000 clones; approximately 87% of them were counted only once. The top ten constitute roughly 8.6% of the sample.

Whole blood was collected in K2EDTA tubes by collaborating institutions according to the institutions' own protocols. Collaborator samples were shipped for TCRbeta analysis as frozen whole blood, isolated PBMCs, or DNA extracted from either sample type. The investigation overall reported the following: The amount of clinical and demographic metadata varied by source and participant and was provided uncurated.

The source is a human donor in a cohort sampled during active COVID-19. Material: peripheral blood.

The CDR3 has the sequence CASSPHRSGVRGTQYF. The sequenced DNA: TGCGCCAGCAGCCCCCACAGGAGCGGGGTTAGGGGTACGCAGTATTTT. The chain joins TRBV5-1 to TRBJ2-3; 7 junctional bases match TRBD2. Unmatched junction bases come to 16, with V trimmed by 4 bases and J by 8 bases. Measured from the cysteine to the phenylalanine, the CDR3 is 16 residues long. The retained sequence is limited to the CDR3, 48 bases, with the frame set at the first base. CDR1 and CDR2 (SGHRS, YFSETQ) derive from the germline V gene.